This T cell receptor beta chain was recovered during a study of CD8+ T cells in alopecia areata. Study-level information: Severity was scored as percentage of affected scalp area in treated patients.

About this clone itself: What it binds is unknown.

General study points: Scalp clonality and expanded CD8+ clones among the top 100 were significantly decreased by tofacitinib.

Germline V CDR1 and CDR2: GTSNPN, SVGIG (reference sequence). V lost 4 bases and J lost 4; bases outside the gene matches: 12. The CDR3 has 16 amino acids. RNA, once extracted, was reverse transcribed into cDNA for use as the sequencing template. Assay used: immunoSEQ multiplex PCR; TCRdb lists only in-frame clones, some missing. The profile covers about 120,000 clones, with 50% to 55% appearing a single time and roughly 0.5% taken by the ten largest. Treatment meaning: oral pan-JAK inhibitor, 5-10 mg twice daily. This clonotype was obtained from a human donor with alopecia areata. The chain combines TRBV30 with TRBJ2-2; TRBD2 matches 7 bases. The specimen comprised CD4+ T cells sorted from blood, sampled at week 4, from a patient treated with tofacitinib. The CDR3 DNA follows: TGTGCCTGGAAGTGGGGGAGCGGGACGGTCACCGGGGAGCTGTTTTTT. Its translation is CAWKWGSGTVTGELFF. The variable domain in full, with the rest retrieved from reference TRBV30 and TRBJ2-2, is SQTIHQWPATLVQPVGSPLSLECTVEGTSNPNLYWYRQAAGRGLQLLFYSVGIGQISSEVPQNLSASRPQDRQFILSSKKLLLSDSGFYLCAWKWGSGTVTGELFFGEGSRLTVL.